These 18 T cell receptor beta chains originate from one sample sequenced in a study of OX40 agonist ivuxolimab in advanced cancers. The library came from the immunoSEQ multiplex PCR assay. TCRdb retrieved this table from immuneACCESS and kept in-frame rearrangements only. Not all clones are present; in checked studies, unresolved V genes account for under half, and no reason is known for the remainder. In all, the sample holds approximately 20,000 clones, and more than 65% of those were seen once. Jointly, the top ten make up 8% to 10% of the sample. The specimen comprised CD4+ or CD8+ T cells sorted from blood, sampled in a trial of the OX40 agonist ivuxolimab. The receptor set was obtained from an adult with an advanced solid tumor such as melanoma, head and neck, liver or kidney cancer.

This clone was picked up a small number of times. The gene calls are TRBV4-2 and TRBJ2-3, with TRBD1 as a possible D gene (6 bases). Trimming removed 4 bases at V and 0 bases at J, with 14 bases between. Looked up from germline, CDR1 is LGHNA and CDR2 is YNFKEQ. CDR3 size: 16 residues. This CDR3 reads CASSLTPGQSTDTQYF. The CDR3 coding sequence is TGTGCCAGCAGCCTAACACCGGGACAAAGCACAGATACGCAGTATTTT.

The chain joins TRBV9 to TRBJ2-2, with unresolved D. This CDR3 is built from 15 residues. Germline V gene sequence: CDR1 SGDLS, CDR2 YYNGEE. V dropped 2 bases and J dropped 0 bases, with 8 bases sitting between them. The DNA for the CDR3 is TGTGCCAGCAGCGTGAAAGATCCGAACACCGGGGAGCTGTTTTTT. Protein: CASSVKDPNTGELFF. Complete variable domain (other parts from reference TRBV9 and TRBJ2-2): DSGVTQTPKHLITATGQRVTLRCSPRSGDLSVYWYQQSLDQGLQFLIQYYNGEERAKGNILERFSAQQFPDLHSELNLSSLELGDSALYFCASSVKDPNTGELFFGEGSRLTVL.

In this sample, this clone turned up a few times. The chain combines TRBV12-5 with TRBJ2-1; D possibly matches TRBD1 or TRBD2 (5 bases each). CDR1 LGHNT and CDR2 FRNRAP come from the germline V gene. This CDR3 comprises 15 residues. V lost 6 bases, J lost 4 bases, and 16 bases lay in between. The CDR3 region is CASGTLGRNYNEQFF. In DNA, the CDR3 is TGTGCTAGTGGGACCCTGGGACGGAATTACAATGAGCAGTTCTTC.

The CDR3 is CASSSVGSGANVLTF. In nucleotides, the CDR3 is TGTGCCAGCAGCTCGGTAGGCTCTGGGGCCAACGTCCTGACTTTC. The chain carries TRBV5-4 and TRBJ2-6; no clear D gene. This CDR3 has 15 amino acids. Germline V lookup: CDR1 SGHNT, CDR2 YYREEE (reference sequence). V gave up 3 bases and J gave up 0 bases, with 7 bases separating them.

The V and J genes are TRBV10-3 and TRBJ1-3, with D hard to call. Germline CDR1 is ENHRY and CDR2 is SYGVKD. This CDR3 spans 16 amino acids. Trimming cost V 2 bases and J 0 bases, with 11 bases left between them. CDR3 sequence reads: CAISEGGLSSGNTIYF. DNA of the CDR3: TGTGCCATCAGTGAGGGTGGACTGAGCTCTGGAAACACCATATATTTT.

The chain links TRBV5-4 to TRBJ2-6, with D hard to call. The germline V gene encodes CDR1 SGHNT and CDR2 YYREEE (reference sequence). V lost 0 bases and J 2 bases, leaving 6 bases between the germline ends. The CDR3 length is 15 residues. The CDR3 reads CASSLGVPGANVLTF. The CDR3 coding sequence is TGTGCCAGCAGCTTGGGGGTTCCTGGGGCCAACGTCCTGACTTTC.

The CDR3 is CASSVQTGAGNTIYF. CDR3 coding DNA: TGTGCCAGCAGCGTTCAGACAGGGGCTGGAAACACCATATATTTT. This chain uses TRBV9 with TRBJ1-3, with TRBD1 matching over 8 bases. CDR3 length: 15 amino acids. V gave up 2 bases and J gave up 2 bases; unmatched junction bases: 3. CDR1 is SGDLS, CDR2 YYNGEE, per germline. Complete variable domain (other parts from reference TRBV9 and TRBJ1-3): DSGVTQTPKHLITATGQRVTLRCSPRSGDLSVYWYQQSLDQGLQFLIQYYNGEERAKGNILERFSAQQFPDLHSELNLSSLELGDSALYFCASSVQTGAGNTIYFGEGSWLTVV.

The chain carries TRBV10-3 and TRBJ1-1; 9 nucleotides align to TRBD1. J lost 2 bases, V lost 10 bases, and 8 bases had no gene match. The CDR3 has 14 amino acids. Looked up from germline, CDR1 is ENHRY and CDR2 is SYGVKD. In DNA, the CDR3 is TGTGCCACCCAACTGGACAGGGGTAACACTGAAGCTTTCTTT. It yields the protein CATQLDRGNTEAFF.

The chain combines TRBV7-6 with TRBJ2-2, with D unclear. Germline CDR1 SGHVS, CDR2 FNYEAQ. This CDR3 is 14 amino acids long. Trimming pared 4 bases from V and 2 bases from J, leaving 8 bases between. CDR3 loop: CASSSNGNTGELFF. Written as DNA, the CDR3 is TGTGCCAGCAGCTCGAACGGCAACACCGGGGAGCTGTTTTTT.

This rearrangement joins TRBV19 to TRBJ1-1; a weak D match, TRBD1 (5 bases). Trimming cost V 1 base and J 0 bases, with 9 bases left between them. This CDR3 spans 15 amino acids. Per the germline V gene, CDR1 is LNHDA and CDR2 is SQIVND (reference sequence). The CDR3, as DNA: TGTGCCAGTAGTATAGTGACAGTGATGAACACTGAAGCTTTCTTT. Its translation: CASSIVTVMNTEAFF.

The J gene is TRBJ2-3, the V gene TRBV4-3; 15 positions match TRBD2. The V gene's germline CDR1 is LGHNA and CDR2 YSLEER. This CDR3 has 18 amino acids. V trimming: 4 bases; J trimming: 0 bases; junction bases outside the gene matches: 5. Written as DNA, the CDR3 is TGCGCCAGCAGCCTCGGACTAGCGGGGGGGCATAGCACAGATACGCAGTATTTT. This encodes CASSLGLAGGHSTDTQYF.

This chain joins TRBV6-1 and TRBJ1-1; 7 bases line up with TRBD1. The CDR3 has 14 amino acids. Looked up from germline, CDR1 is MNHNS and CDR2 is SASEGT. V trimming: 4 bases; J trimming: 7 bases; junction bases outside the gene matches: 9. Written as DNA, the CDR3 is TGTGCCAGCAGTGTTGAAAGGGGGCGGCTTGAAGCTTTCTTT. It translates to CASSVERGRLEAFF.

This clone is medium-sized in the sample. The CDR3 nucleotides are TGTGCCAGCAGTGATCGAGGACAATCTCGGTACGAGCAGTACTTC. Amino acids: CASSDRGQSRYEQYF. This rearrangement joins TRBV2 to TRBJ2-7; D possibly corresponds to TRBD1 (5 bases). V was trimmed by 3 bases and J by 4 bases, leaving 16 bases between them. This CDR3 comprises 15 residues. CDR1 is SNHLY, CDR2 FYNNEI, per germline.

Only a few counts were recorded for this clone. The rearrangement links TRBV11-3 to TRBJ1-1, with D possibly matching TRBD1 (5 bases). V was cut by 0 bases and J by 7 bases, with 12 bases left in between. The CDR3 covers 14 residues. Germline values: CDR1 SGHNT, CDR2 YENEEA. CDR3 DNA: TGTGCCAGCAGCTTAGATCCAGGACAAAGTGAAGCTTTCTTT. Its translation is CASSLDPGQSEAFF.

The CDR3 reads CSVVRGAGQPQHF. As DNA, the CDR3 is TGCAGCGTTGTCCGGGGGGCTGGACAGCCCCAGCATTTT. The chain combines TRBV29-1 with TRBJ1-5, with D possibly being TRBD1 (6 bases). Germline CDR1 and CDR2: SQVTM and ANQGSEA. This CDR3 contains 13 residues. The V and J ends lost 4 bases and 7 bases respectively, with 14 bases between them.

This clone was counted a few times. The rearrangement uses TRBV11-3 and TRBJ2-1; the match to TRBD2 covers 8 bases. Germline V gene lookup returns CDR1 SGHNT and CDR2 YENEEA. V lost 0 bases to trimming and J lost 2 bases; unmatched junction nucleotides: 6. The CDR3 runs to 17 residues. The CDR3 coding sequence is TGTGCCAGCAGCTTAGATTTGGGACTAGGAACCTACAATGAGCAGTTCTTC. Translating it yields CASSLDLGLGTYNEQFF.

This clone was recorded only once. The gene calls are TRBV21-1 and TRBJ2-3; TRBD1 is taken as the D call from the table, unchecked against the DNA. TRBV21-1 is described as a pseudogene. This CDR3 has 20 residues. The CDR3 nucleotides are TGTGCCAGCAGCAAAGCGCGGGAAGGACTGGGACAGGGGATGACAGATACGCAGTATTTT. Amino acids: CASSKAREGLGQGMTDTQYF.

The rearrangement joins TRBV6-5 to TRBJ1-6; unclear D gene. Germline V gene sequence: CDR1 MNHEY, CDR2 SVGAGI. V gave up 0 bases and J gave up 6 bases, with 9 bases separating them. This CDR3 spans 15 amino acids. CDR3 protein: CASSYSIRTNSPLHF. CDR3 sequence (DNA): TGTGCCAGCAGTTACTCGATAAGGACTAATTCACCCCTCCACTTT.